The 2 T cell receptor beta chains listed next were all sequenced from one sample in a study of cytomegalovirus exposure and HLA in healthy donors. The PCR employed 60 Vbeta primers together with 13 Jbeta primers. Assay: immunoSEQ multiplex PCR; the TCRdb copy retains only in-frame clones and omits some. Seen here are about 140,000 clones, roughly three quarters observed once, and the top ten hold about 3.9%. The material sequenced was PBMCs. Receptor source: a man between 18 and 29 years old in good health and CMV-seronegative.

The chain carries TRBV28 and TRBJ1-2, with D tentatively TRBD1 (5 bases). V dropped 6 bases and J dropped 4 bases, with 15 bases sitting between them. CDR1 and CDR2 (germline): MDHEN, SYDVKM. This CDR3 comprises 14 residues. This chain's CDR3 is CASSRTTDFYGYTF. In DNA, the CDR3 is TGTGCCAGCAGCCGTACGACAGACTTCTATGGCTACACCTTC.

The chain uses TRBV9 and TRBJ2-5; 13 bases fit TRBD2. The CDR3 extends over 16 amino acids. The trim removed 1 base at V and 6 bases at J, leaving 6 bases unmatched. The V gene's germline CDR1 is SGDLS and CDR2 YYNGEE. The CDR3 DNA reads TGTGCCAGCAGCGTAACTAGCGGGGGGGCCATGAAGACCCAGTACTTC. Amino acids: CASSVTSGGAMKTQYF.